Shown below are 8 T cell receptor beta chains from a single sample sequenced in a study of early T cells in non-severe SARS-CoV-2 infection (dated by TCRdb to about 2021). The library came from 5' RACE. Sequencing relied on a NextSeq 500. Through fastp at Q25 and MiXCR, TCRdb rebuilt clones from the public reads, retaining in-frame beta chains. CDR3 protein duplicates are merged, each entry listing the most common genes and DNA. This sample gives roughly 86,000 distinct CDR3 sequences in total; around 15% of them show up just once. Approximately 0.5% of the sample is taken by the ten largest. Material: whole blood. All receptors come from an adult who was a healthcare worker with PCR-confirmed SARS-CoV-2 infection or an uninfected control (not recorded which).

This chain joins TRBV6-1 and TRBJ2-3, with D possibly TRBD2 on 5 matching bases. Germline values: CDR1 MNHNS, CDR2 SASEGT. V was clipped by 9 bases and J by 4 bases, with 17 bases between them. The CDR3 is made up of 14 amino acids. This chain's CDR3 is CASHRDTISDTQYF. The CDR3 nucleotides are TGTGCCAGTCACCGGGATACCATTTCAGATACGCAGTATTTT.

The chain couples TRBV12-3 or TRBV12-4 to TRBJ2-2; weak D call: TRBD1 (6 bases). The V and J ends lost 2 bases and 0 bases respectively, with 7 bases between them. This CDR3 is built from 15 residues. The CDR3 DNA reads as TGTGCCAGCAGTTTAAACAGGGCGAACACCGGGGAGCTGTTTTTT. This codes for CASSLNRANTGELFF.

The V call is TRBV29-1, the J call TRBJ1-1; D is unclear. The CDR3 loop spans 12 amino acids. Trimming cost V 5 bases and J 10 bases, with 17 bases left between them. Germline V CDR1 and CDR2: SQVTM, ANQGSEA. The CDR3 reads CSVFGGRVGAFF. The CDR3 DNA follows: TGCAGCGTTTTTGGAGGTCGAGTCGGAGCTTTCTTT.

This chain links TRBV4-1 with TRBJ1-4; 8 bases fit TRBD1. V lost 0 bases, J lost 8 bases, and 8 bases stayed unmatched. The CDR3 spans 16 residues. The V gene's germline CDR1 is MGHRA and CDR2 YSYEKL. The CDR3 bases are TGCGCCAGCAGCCAAGATAGAGGACAGGGTGGCGAAAAACTGTTTTTT. Protein product: CASSQDRGQGGEKLFF.

The CDR3 DNA sequence: TGTGCCAGCAGCTCGCACAGGGACTCCAATCACTATGGCTACACCTTC. Amino acid sequence: CASSSHRDSNHYGYTF. The chain is built from TRBV7-8 and TRBJ1-2; D is perhaps TRBD1 (6 bases). CDR3 size: 16 residues. CDR1 and CDR2 from the germline V gene are SGHVS and FQNEAQ. V was clipped by 4 bases and J by 3 bases, with 18 bases between them.

This clonotype was found a few times. The V and J genes are TRBV12-3 or TRBV12-4 and TRBJ1-5; the match to TRBD1 covers 8 bases. Trimming took 5 bases from V and 2 from J; bases not matched to a gene: 20. The CDR3 spans 20 residues. The DNA of the CDR3 is TGTGCCAGCAGTCCCAGAACCCGACAGGGGAGAGTACCGGGCAATCAGCCCCAGCATTTT. Amino acids: CASSPRTRQGRVPGNQPQHF.

This clonotype was detected a few times. V usage is TRBV2 and J usage is TRBJ2-7; D is perhaps TRBD1 (6 bases). The germline CDR1 and CDR2 sequences are SNHLY and FYNNEI. This CDR3 is 11 amino acids long. CDR3 nucleotide sequence: TGTGCCAGCAGTGACGACAGGCCCCCCCACGTC. Translating gives CASSDDRPPHV.

J is TRBJ2-1 and V is TRBV29-1; D call uncertain. Germline V gene data show CDR1 as SQVTM and CDR2 as ANQGSEA. CDR3 size: 15 residues. The V end lost 4 bases, the J end lost 0 bases, and 13 bases lay between the germline ends. As DNA, the CDR3 is TGCAGCGTTGGACGGACGCCGAGCTCCTACAATGAGCAGTTCTTC. This codes for CSVGRTPSSYNEQFF.